This is a list of T cell receptor beta chains from one sample in a study of cytomegalovirus exposure and HLA in healthy donors. Using immunoSEQ multiplex PCR, the repertoire was profiled, and TCRdb retains in-frame clones only, with some absent. The repertoire holds 150,000 to 200,000 clones, about four fifths seen once, with about 7% in the top ten. The material sequenced was PBMCs. These receptors originate from a woman aged 30 to 39 in good health and CMV-seropositive. Both conserved end residues are part of each CDR3. A D gene is named only where the DNA matches it firmly. Not all rows give a size; the values are once, few, many and, for expanded clones, a class.

v_gene: TRBV30; d_gene: TRBD2; j_gene: TRBJ2-3; abundance: NA; CDR3nt: TGTGCCTGGAGCCCACGGGTATCCGCGGGGGGGCCAGATACGCAGTATTTT; CDR3aa: CAWSPRVSAGGPDTQYF
v_gene: TRBV4-1; d_gene: TRBD1; j_gene: TRBJ2-1; abundance: NA; CDR3nt: TGCGCCAGCAGCCAAGTCCAGGGGGCTGGGGATGAGCAGTTCTTC; CDR3aa: CASSQVQGAGDEQFF
v_gene: TRBV10-3; d_gene: NA; j_gene: TRBJ1-6; abundance: NA; CDR3nt: TGTGCCATCAGTGAGCCAGGGTCCAATTCACCCCTCCACTTT; CDR3aa: CAISEPGSNSPLHF
v_gene: TRBV5-1; d_gene: TRBD2; j_gene: TRBJ2-1; abundance: NA; CDR3nt: TGCGCCAGCAGCTTGACAGCGGGGGGGAATGAGCAGTTCTTC; CDR3aa: CASSLTAGGNEQFF
v_gene: TRBV19; d_gene: NA; j_gene: TRBJ2-1; abundance: few; CDR3nt: TGTGCCAGTAGTGCCGGGACTGAGGGACTTTCCTACAATGAGCAGTTCTTC; CDR3aa: CASSAGTEGLSYNEQFF
v_gene: TRBV7-7; d_gene: NA; j_gene: TRBJ1-4; abundance: NA; CDR3nt: TGTGCCAGCAGCCCGGCGGGGGGGAATGAAAAACTGTTTTTT; CDR3aa: CASSPAGGNEKLFF
v_gene: TRBV29-1; d_gene: NA; j_gene: TRBJ1-2; abundance: NA; CDR3nt: TGCAGCGTGACCAGCGATGGCTACACCTTC; CDR3aa: CSVTSDGYTF
v_gene: TRBV13; d_gene: NA; j_gene: TRBJ2-7; abundance: NA; CDR3nt: TGTGCCAGCAGCTTAGGCCGGGGGGCGGGCGAGCAGTACTTC; CDR3aa: CASSLGRGAGEQYF
v_gene: TRBV7-9; d_gene: TRBD2; j_gene: TRBJ2-2; abundance: NA; CDR3nt: TGTGCCAGCAGCCAGCTGCGGGGGGAGAACACCGGGGAGCTGTTTTTT; CDR3aa: CASSQLRGENTGELFF
v_gene: TRBV4-3; d_gene: TRBD1; j_gene: TRBJ2-7; abundance: few; CDR3nt: TGCGCCAGCAGCCAAACGGTGACAGGGCCCTACGAGCAGTACTTC; CDR3aa: CASSQTVTGPYEQYF
v_gene: TRBV27; d_gene: TRBD2; j_gene: TRBJ2-3; abundance: NA; CDR3nt: TGTGCCAGCAGAGAAGCGGGGGGCACAGATACGCAGTATTTT; CDR3aa: CASREAGGTDTQYF
v_gene: TRBV2; d_gene: NA; j_gene: TRBJ1-2; abundance: once; CDR3nt: TGTGCCAGCTCGAGGGGACAAAACTATGGCTACACCTTC; CDR3aa: CASSRGQNYGYTF
v_gene: TRBV5-6; d_gene: TRBD2; j_gene: TRBJ2-5; abundance: NA; CDR3nt: TGTGCCAGCAGCTTGGTAGCGGGGGGGCGAGAGACCCAGTACTTC; CDR3aa: CASSLVAGGRETQYF
v_gene: TRBV4-3; d_gene: TRBD1; j_gene: TRBJ2-1; abundance: NA; CDR3nt: TGCGCCAGCAGCCAAGAGGACAGGGTCACCTACAATGAGCAGTTCTTC; CDR3aa: CASSQEDRVTYNEQFF
v_gene: TRBV4-2; d_gene: NA; j_gene: TRBJ2-3; abundance: NA; CDR3nt: TGTGCCAGCAGCCAAGATGGGCCCAGCGGGTCCACAGATACGCAGTATTTT; CDR3aa: CASSQDGPSGSTDTQYF
v_gene: TRBV4-1; d_gene: NA; j_gene: TRBJ2-1; abundance: NA; CDR3nt: TGCGCCAGCAGCCAAGGGCCTAGCTCCTACAATGAGCAGTTCTTC; CDR3aa: CASSQGPSSYNEQFF
v_gene: TRBV25-1; d_gene: NA; j_gene: TRBJ1-2; abundance: once; CDR3nt: TGTGCCAGCAGTGCATCCGGGGGAGGCGACTATGGCTACACCTTC; CDR3aa: CASSASGGGDYGYTF
v_gene: TRBV11-3; d_gene: TRBD2; j_gene: TRBJ2-1; abundance: NA; CDR3nt: TGTGCCAGCAGCTTAGGGACTAGCGGGGGCAATGAGCAGTTCTTC; CDR3aa: CASSLGTSGGNEQFF
v_gene: TRBV4-2; d_gene: NA; j_gene: TRBJ2-5; abundance: NA; CDR3nt: TGTGCCAGCAGCCGATACACTAGTTACCAAGAGACCCAGTACTTC; CDR3aa: CASSRYTSYQETQYF
v_gene: TRBV19; d_gene: TRBD1; j_gene: TRBJ1-2; abundance: few; CDR3nt: TGTGCCAGTAGCGAACGGGACAGCATCTATGGCTACACCTTC; CDR3aa: CASSERDSIYGYTF
v_gene: TRBV29-1; d_gene: NA; j_gene: TRBJ1-2; abundance: NA; CDR3nt: TGCAGCGTCCAGTTCTATGGCTACACCTTC; CDR3aa: CSVQFYGYTF
v_gene: TRBV28; d_gene: TRBD1; j_gene: TRBJ2-7; abundance: NA; CDR3nt: TGTGCCAGCAGTCAAATGACAGGGGGCCTTGAGCAGTACTTC; CDR3aa: CASSQMTGGLEQYF
v_gene: TRBV6-1; d_gene: TRBD1; j_gene: TRBJ1-2; abundance: NA; CDR3nt: TGTGCCAGCAGTGGAATTGGGACAGGGACCTCGGGCTACACCTTC; CDR3aa: CASSGIGTGTSGYTF
v_gene: TRBV27; d_gene: NA; j_gene: TRBJ1-1; abundance: NA; CDR3nt: TGTGCCTCCGCCCCCCATGGGGCGGGAGGCTTGAACACTGAAGCTTTCTTT; CDR3aa: CASAPHGAGGLNTEAFF
v_gene: TRBV9; d_gene: NA; j_gene: TRBJ1-5; abundance: NA; CDR3nt: TGTGCCAGCAGCGCAGGACAAGGGGATCAGCCCCAGCATTTT; CDR3aa: CASSAGQGDQPQHF
v_gene: TRBV6-1; d_gene: TRBD2; j_gene: TRBJ2-7; abundance: NA; CDR3nt: TGTGCCAGCAGTGCCCCTAGCGGGGGTGTCTACGAGCAGTACTTC; CDR3aa: CASSAPSGGVYEQYF
v_gene: TRBV5-5; d_gene: NA; j_gene: TRBJ2-3; abundance: NA; CDR3nt: TGTGCCAGCAGCCCTTGGGCCACAGATACGCAGTATTTT; CDR3aa: CASSPWATDTQYF
v_gene: TRBV4-1; d_gene: NA; j_gene: TRBJ2-2; abundance: NA; CDR3nt: TGCGCCAGCAGCCCCCAGGGGACCTTGAACACCGGGGAGCTGTTTTTT; CDR3aa: CASSPQGTLNTGELFF
v_gene: TRBV5-4; d_gene: TRBD1; j_gene: TRBJ1-6; abundance: NA; CDR3nt: TGTGCCAGCACCACCCAGGGACAGGTCTATAATTCACCCCTCCACTTT; CDR3aa: CASTTQGQVYNSPLHF
v_gene: TRBV27; d_gene: TRBD1; j_gene: TRBJ1-5; abundance: NA; CDR3nt: TGTGCCAGCAGTCCCCTGGGGACAGGGGGTGATCAGCCCCAGCATTTT; CDR3aa: CASSPLGTGGDQPQHF
v_gene: TRBV4-3; d_gene: NA; j_gene: TRBJ1-2; abundance: NA; CDR3nt: TGCGCCAGCAGCCAAGCTGAACGTACGGGTAACTATGGCTACACCTTC; CDR3aa: CASSQAERTGNYGYTF
v_gene: TRBV29-1; d_gene: NA; j_gene: TRBJ1-4; abundance: NA; CDR3nt: TGCAGCGTTGTCGGTAGACTTAATGAAAAACTGTTTTTT; CDR3aa: CSVVGRLNEKLFF
v_gene: TRBV14; d_gene: TRBD1; j_gene: TRBJ2-3; abundance: NA; CDR3nt: TGTGCCAGCAGCCGCAATGGACAGGTCTTCGGATTTACAGATACGCAGTATTTT; CDR3aa: CASSRNGQVFGFTDTQYF
v_gene: TRBV29-1; d_gene: NA; j_gene: TRBJ2-7; abundance: NA; CDR3nt: TGCAGCGTTCGCCTACAGGGAAACTACGAGCAGTACTTC; CDR3aa: CSVRLQGNYEQYF
v_gene: TRBV7-8; d_gene: NA; j_gene: TRBJ1-5; abundance: NA; CDR3nt: TGTGCCAGCAGCTTAGGGAGTCGGGGGGTAGGCAATCAGCCCCAGCATTTT; CDR3aa: CASSLGSRGVGNQPQHF
v_gene: TRBV2; d_gene: NA; j_gene: TRBJ1-4; abundance: NA; CDR3nt: TGTGCCACGGGGGGCGCAACTAATGAAAAACTGTTTTTT; CDR3aa: CATGGATNEKLFF
v_gene: TRBV7-9; d_gene: TRBD1; j_gene: TRBJ2-4; abundance: few; CDR3nt: TGTGCCAGCAGCTTAGGACAGGGGTTAGCCAAAAACATTCAGTACTTC; CDR3aa: CASSLGQGLAKNIQYF
v_gene: TRBV6-6; d_gene: NA; j_gene: TRBJ1-2; abundance: NA; CDR3nt: TGTGCCAGCAGCGGGTGGGGGGACCCCTACACCTTC; CDR3aa: CASSGWGDPYTF
v_gene: TRBV28; d_gene: TRBD1; j_gene: TRBJ1-1; abundance: few; CDR3nt: TGTGCCAGCAGTTCCTCTGGACAGGGTGCGACTGAAGCTTTCTTT; CDR3aa: CASSSSGQGATEAFF
v_gene: TRBV27; d_gene: TRBD1; j_gene: TRBJ1-2; abundance: NA; CDR3nt: TGTGCCAGCAGGACACAGGGGTATGGCTACACCTTC; CDR3aa: CASRTQGYGYTF
v_gene: TRBV2; d_gene: NA; j_gene: TRBJ1-6; abundance: NA; CDR3nt: TGTGCCAGCAGTGAATTCGAGAATTCACCCCTCCACTTT; CDR3aa: CASSEFENSPLHF
v_gene: TRBV18; d_gene: NA; j_gene: TRBJ2-7; abundance: NA; CDR3nt: TGTGCCAGCTCGGGGCAGGCGACCTACGAGCAGTACTTC; CDR3aa: CASSGQATYEQYF
v_gene: TRBV13; d_gene: TRBD1; j_gene: TRBJ2-1; abundance: NA; CDR3nt: TGTGCCAGCAGCGTCTCGGACAGGTACAATGAGCAGTTCTTC; CDR3aa: CASSVSDRYNEQFF
v_gene: TRBV28; d_gene: NA; j_gene: TRBJ1-2; abundance: NA; CDR3nt: TGTGCCAGCAGTACCCGGGGTAACTATGGCTACACCTTC; CDR3aa: CASSTRGNYGYTF